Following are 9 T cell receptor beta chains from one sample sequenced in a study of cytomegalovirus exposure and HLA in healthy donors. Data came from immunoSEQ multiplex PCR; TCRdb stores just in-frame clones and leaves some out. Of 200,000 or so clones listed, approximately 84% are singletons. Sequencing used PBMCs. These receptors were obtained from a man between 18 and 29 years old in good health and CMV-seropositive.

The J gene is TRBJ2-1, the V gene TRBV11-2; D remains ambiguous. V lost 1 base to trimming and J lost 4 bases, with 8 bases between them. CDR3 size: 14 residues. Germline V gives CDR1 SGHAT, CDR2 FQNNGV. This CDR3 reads CASSLGGLYNEQFF. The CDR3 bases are TGTGCCAGCAGCTTAGGAGGCCTTTACAATGAGCAGTTCTTC.

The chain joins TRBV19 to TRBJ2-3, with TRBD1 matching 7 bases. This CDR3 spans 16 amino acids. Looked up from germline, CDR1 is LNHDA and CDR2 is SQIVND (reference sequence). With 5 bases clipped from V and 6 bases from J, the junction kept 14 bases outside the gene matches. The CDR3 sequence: CASSPEPAGGRDTQYF. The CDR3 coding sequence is TGTGCCAGTAGTCCTGAGCCGGCAGGGGGTCGGGATACGCAGTATTTT.

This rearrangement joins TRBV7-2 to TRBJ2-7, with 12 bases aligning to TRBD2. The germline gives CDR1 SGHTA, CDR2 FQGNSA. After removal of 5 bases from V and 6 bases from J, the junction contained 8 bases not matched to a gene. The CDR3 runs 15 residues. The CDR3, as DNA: TGTGCCAGCAGCCCTCTAGCGGGAGGGCCTGGCGAGCAGTACTTC. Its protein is CASSPLAGGPGEQYF.

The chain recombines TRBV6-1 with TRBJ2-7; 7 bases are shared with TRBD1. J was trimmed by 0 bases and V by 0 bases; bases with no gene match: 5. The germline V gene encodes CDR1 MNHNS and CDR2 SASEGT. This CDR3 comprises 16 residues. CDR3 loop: CASSEALGTASYEQYF. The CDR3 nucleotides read TGTGCCAGCAGTGAAGCCTTAGGGACAGCCTCCTACGAGCAGTACTTC.

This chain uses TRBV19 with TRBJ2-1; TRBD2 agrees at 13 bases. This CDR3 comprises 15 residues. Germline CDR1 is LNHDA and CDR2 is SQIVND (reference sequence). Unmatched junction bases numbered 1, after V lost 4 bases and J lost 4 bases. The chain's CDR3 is CASSTTSGRYNEQFF. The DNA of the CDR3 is TGTGCCAGTAGTACGACTAGCGGGAGGTACAATGAGCAGTTCTTC.

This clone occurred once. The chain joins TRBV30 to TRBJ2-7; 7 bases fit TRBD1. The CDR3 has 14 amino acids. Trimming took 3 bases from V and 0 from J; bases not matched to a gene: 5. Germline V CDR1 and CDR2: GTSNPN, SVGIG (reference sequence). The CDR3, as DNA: TGTGCCTGGAGCATGGACAGGAACTCCTACGAGCAGTACTTC. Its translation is CAWSMDRNSYEQYF.

The CDR3 coding sequence is TGTGCCTGGAGTCAGGGGCATCTCGATCCATTCGGGGAGACCCAGTACTTC. Amino acids: CAWSQGHLDPFGETQYF. This chain joins TRBV30 and TRBJ2-5, with D tentatively TRBD1 (6 bases). Trimming removed 2 bases from V and 5 bases from J, with 24 bases in between. Germline CDR1 GTSNPN, CDR2 SVGIG (reference sequence). CDR3 size: 17 residues.

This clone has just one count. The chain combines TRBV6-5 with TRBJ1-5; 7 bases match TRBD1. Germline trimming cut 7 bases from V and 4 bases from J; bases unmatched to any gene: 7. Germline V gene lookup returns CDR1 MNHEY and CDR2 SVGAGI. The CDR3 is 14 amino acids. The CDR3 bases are TGTGCCAGCACCGGGAACAGGGGAAATCAGCCCCAGCATTTT. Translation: CASTGNRGNQPQHF.

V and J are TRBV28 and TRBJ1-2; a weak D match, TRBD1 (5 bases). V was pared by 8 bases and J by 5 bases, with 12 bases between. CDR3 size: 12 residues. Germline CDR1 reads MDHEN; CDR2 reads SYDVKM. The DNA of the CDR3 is TGTGCCAGCCTAGGGGTAGGGTATGGCTACACCTTC. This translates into CASLGVGYGYTF.